This note documents a single T cell receptor beta chain sequence. Measured with immunoSEQ multiplex PCR; TCRdb has only the in-frame clones, and not every one. The table has 90,000 to 110,000 clones, roughly 80% seen once. CDR3 size: 14 residues. Per the germline V gene, CDR1 is MNHEY and CDR2 is SMNVEV (reference sequence). V was cut by 2 bases and J by 0 bases, with 7 bases left in between. The sample originates from a study of blood T cell repertoires in COVID-19. This receptor was taken from a woman older than 75 with acute or convalescent COVID-19. The sequencing input was peripheral blood. V and J are TRBV27 and TRBJ1-1, with D tentatively TRBD1 (5 bases). The CDR3 region has the DNA TGTGCCAGCAGTTTAAAGGGGTTGAACACTGAAGCTTTCTTT. This sequence encodes CASSLKGLNTEAFF.